The 11 T cell receptor beta chains listed next were all sequenced from one sample in a study of T cells in Graves' hyperthyroidism and ophthalmopathy. It was RNA transcripts that yielded the amplified TCR beta CDR3 regions. First-round RT-PCR targeting the TCR CDR3 was performed with the HTBI primer set. MiXCR, run by TCRdb on the multiplex PCR reads, gives a single entry per CDR3 protein. Of around 250,000 distinct CDR3 sequences listed, 13% to 15% are singletons. Sequencing input: blood. These receptors were obtained from a woman aged 40 to 50 with Graves' hyperthyroidism that later progressed to Graves' ophthalmopathy.

This clonotype has ten or more counts. This chain uses TRBV6-1 with TRBJ1-1, with D unresolved. The CDR3 is 13 residues long. The V and J ends lost 5 bases and 1 base respectively, with 8 bases between them. In germline, CDR1 is MNHNS, CDR2 SASEGT. CDR3 sequence (DNA): TGTGCCAGCAGTTCGCCACGGAACACTGAAGCTTTCTTT. Encoded protein: CASSSPRNTEAFF.

A remark on this clonotype: A much larger clone lies a single base off, so this may be a read error. The V call is TRBV13, the J call TRBJ2-7, with 7 bases matching TRBD2. CDR3 size: 14 residues. The germline V gene encodes CDR1 PRHDT and CDR2 FYEKMQ (reference sequence). After removal of 5 bases from V and 6 bases from J, the junction contained 10 bases not matched to a gene. CDR3 in DNA: TGTGCCAGCAGCAACCGGGACTATACCTGCGAGCAGTACTTC. This gives the protein CASSNRDYTCEQYF.

This clonotype was picked up many times. This chain joins TRBV28 and TRBJ1-6; TRBD1 is a possible D gene (5 bases). Germline CDR1 and CDR2: MDHEN and SYDVKM. V shed 6 bases and J shed 9 bases, with 15 bases lying between them. The CDR3 is 14 amino acids. CDR3 nucleotides: TGTGCCAGCAGCCCCGGGGGATCTAGTTCACCCCTCCACTTT. Its translation is CASSPGGSSSPLHF.

The chain carries TRBV10-3 and TRBJ2-1; the D gene is possibly TRBD1 (5 bases). Germline assignment: CDR1 ENHRY and CDR2 SYGVKD. V gave up 3 bases and J gave up 8 bases, with 17 bases separating them. The CDR3 length is 15 residues. The CDR3 here is CAISESDIGWDEQFF. CDR3 nucleotides: TGTGCCATCAGTGAATCGGACATCGGGTGGGATGAGCAGTTCTTC.

CDR3 bases: TGTGCCAGCTCGTCGGCAGGAACGACTAACTATGGCTACACCTTC. Amino acid sequence: CASSSAGTTNYGYTF. J is TRBJ1-2 and V is TRBV27; the D is unclear. The CDR3 contains 15 residues. Germline-derived CDR1 and CDR2 are MNHEY and SMNVEV (reference sequence). Trimming cost V 8 bases and J 0 bases, with 16 bases left between them.

The sample holds many counts of this clonotype. The chain uses TRBV6-1 and TRBJ2-5; D possibly corresponds to TRBD1 (5 bases). This CDR3 contains 13 residues. CDR1 and CDR2 (germline): MNHNS, SASEGT. Trimming removed 8 bases from V and 2 bases from J, with 12 bases in between. The CDR3 spells CASSRERQETQYF. In DNA form, the CDR3 reads TGTGCCAGCTCCAGGGAACGACAAGAGACCCAGTACTTC.

Details on this clonotype: This may come from a read error, since a much larger clone is one base off. Likely a read error: the CDR3 ends without its conserved phenylalanine or tryptophan. This chain uses TRBV7-2 with TRBJ2-3; TRBD2 aligns across 11 bases. The trim removed 4 bases at V and 2 bases at J, leaving 2 bases unmatched. The CDR3 length is 15 residues. Germline V gene data show CDR1 as SGHTA and CDR2 as FQGNSA. DNA for the CDR3: TGTGCCAGCAGCTCGGGACTAGCGGTCACAGATACGCAGTATTGT. Its protein is CASSSGLAVTDTQYC.

Notes on this clonotype: An end of the junction differs from the germline gene, which may be a read error. V and J are TRBV6-5 and TRBJ1-1; maybe TRBD1 (5 bases). Germline V gene lookup returns CDR1 MNHEY and CDR2 SVGAGI. The CDR3 spans 16 residues. CDR3 nucleotide sequence: TGTGCCGGCAGTTACGGGAAGGGGCTGTGGGACACTGAAGCTTTCTTT. Protein: CAGSYGKGLWDTEAFF.

The sample holds many counts of this clonotype. The chain combines TRBV30 with TRBJ2-7; 7 bases align to TRBD2. V shed 0 bases, J shed 4 bases, and the junction held 12 bases outside the gene matches. CDR1 and CDR2 (germline): GTSNPN, SVGIG (reference sequence). CDR3 length equals 16 residues. CDR3 sequence: CAWSVGVAGAGYEQYF. The DNA of the CDR3 is TGTGCCTGGAGTGTCGGTGTGGCGGGAGCGGGGTACGAGCAGTACTTC.

This clonotype was seen only a few times. The chain carries TRBV19 and TRBJ1-5, with D tentatively TRBD1 (6 bases). Looked up from germline, CDR1 is LNHDA and CDR2 is SQIVND (reference sequence). V was trimmed by 4 bases and J by 3 bases, leaving 19 bases between them. The CDR3 contains 17 residues. For the CDR3, the DNA is TGTGCCAGTAGTAAAGGGTTTAGGGGACAACTCAATCAGCCCCAGCATTTT. As protein: CASSKGFRGQLNQPQHF. Full variable domain (remainder filled in from reference TRBV19 and TRBJ1-5): DGGITQSPKYLFRKEGQNVTLSCEQNLNHDAMYWYRQDPGQGLRLIYYSQIVNDFQKGDIAEGYSVSREKKESFPLTVTSAQKNPTAFYLCASSKGFRGQLNQPQHFGDGTRLSIL.

With regard to this clonotype: A clone one base away is much larger, so this may be a read error. The rearrangement joins TRBV28 to TRBJ1-3; D ambiguous. V was pared by 4 bases and J by 10 bases, with 8 bases between. Looked up from germline, CDR1 is MDHEN and CDR2 is SYDVKM. The CDR3 is 11 amino acids. CDR3 bases: TGTGCCAGCAGTTATGTCGCGACCATATATTTT. Translating it yields CASSYVATIYF.